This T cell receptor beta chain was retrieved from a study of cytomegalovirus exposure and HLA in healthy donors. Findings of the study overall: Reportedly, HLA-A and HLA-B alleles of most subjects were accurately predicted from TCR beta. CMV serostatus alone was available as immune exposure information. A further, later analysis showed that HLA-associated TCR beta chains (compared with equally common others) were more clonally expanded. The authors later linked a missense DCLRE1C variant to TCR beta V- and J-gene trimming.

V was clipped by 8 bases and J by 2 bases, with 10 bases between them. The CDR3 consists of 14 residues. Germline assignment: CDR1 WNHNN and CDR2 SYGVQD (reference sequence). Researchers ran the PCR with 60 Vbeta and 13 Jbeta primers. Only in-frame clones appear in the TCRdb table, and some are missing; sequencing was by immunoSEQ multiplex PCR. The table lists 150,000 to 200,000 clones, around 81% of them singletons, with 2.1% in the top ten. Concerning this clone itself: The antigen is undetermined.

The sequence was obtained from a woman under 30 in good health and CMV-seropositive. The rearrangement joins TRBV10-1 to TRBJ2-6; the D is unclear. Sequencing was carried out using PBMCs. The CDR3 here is CASGPGPGANVLTF. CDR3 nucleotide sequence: TGCGCCAGCGGTCCCGGTCCTGGGGCCAACGTCCTGACTTTC.